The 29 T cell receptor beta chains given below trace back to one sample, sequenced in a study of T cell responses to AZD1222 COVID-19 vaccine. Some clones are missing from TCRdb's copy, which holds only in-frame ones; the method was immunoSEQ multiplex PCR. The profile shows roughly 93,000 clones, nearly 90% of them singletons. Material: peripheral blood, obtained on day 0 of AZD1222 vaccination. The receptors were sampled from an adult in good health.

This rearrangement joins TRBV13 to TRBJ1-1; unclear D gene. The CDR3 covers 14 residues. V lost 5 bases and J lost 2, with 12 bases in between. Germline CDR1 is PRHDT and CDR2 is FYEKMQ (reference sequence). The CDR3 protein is CASSPPGGNTEAFF. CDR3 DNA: TGTGCCAGCAGCCCCCCCGGTGGAAACACTGAAGCTTTCTTT.

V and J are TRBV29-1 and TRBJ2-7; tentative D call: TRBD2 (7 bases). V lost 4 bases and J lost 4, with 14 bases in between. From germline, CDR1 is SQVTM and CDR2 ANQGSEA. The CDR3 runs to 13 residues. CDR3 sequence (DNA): TGCAGCGTTGTAGGGGGGGCCGGGTACGAGCAGTACTTC. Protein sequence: CSVVGGAGYEQYF.

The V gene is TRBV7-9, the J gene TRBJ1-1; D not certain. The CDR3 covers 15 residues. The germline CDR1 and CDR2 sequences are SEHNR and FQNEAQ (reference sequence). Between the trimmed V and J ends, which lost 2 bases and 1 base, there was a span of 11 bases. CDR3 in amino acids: CASSLQALSNTEAFF. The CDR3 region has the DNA TGTGCCAGCAGCTTACAGGCTCTCTCGAACACTGAAGCTTTCTTT.

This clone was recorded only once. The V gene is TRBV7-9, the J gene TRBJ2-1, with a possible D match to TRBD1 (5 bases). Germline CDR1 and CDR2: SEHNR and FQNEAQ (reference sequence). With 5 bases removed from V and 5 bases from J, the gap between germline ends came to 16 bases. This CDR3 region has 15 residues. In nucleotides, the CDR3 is TGTGCCAGCAGCCACGAGATAGACAGTCACAATGAGCAGTTCTTC. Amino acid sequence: CASSHEIDSHNEQFF.

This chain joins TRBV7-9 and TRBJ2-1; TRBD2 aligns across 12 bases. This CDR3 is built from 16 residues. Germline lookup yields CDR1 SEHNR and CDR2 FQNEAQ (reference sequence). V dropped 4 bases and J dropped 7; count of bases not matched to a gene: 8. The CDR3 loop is CASSYASGGAGNEQFF. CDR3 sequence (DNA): TGTGCCAGCAGCTACGCTAGCGGGGGGGCCGGGAATGAGCAGTTCTTC.

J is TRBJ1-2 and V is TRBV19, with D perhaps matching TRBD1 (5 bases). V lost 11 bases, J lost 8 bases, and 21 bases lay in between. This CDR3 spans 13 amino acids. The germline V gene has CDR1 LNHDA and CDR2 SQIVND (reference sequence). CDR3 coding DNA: TGTGCCGCCTCAGCACCAGGGAGACAGGGCTACACCTTC. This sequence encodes CAASAPGRQGYTF.

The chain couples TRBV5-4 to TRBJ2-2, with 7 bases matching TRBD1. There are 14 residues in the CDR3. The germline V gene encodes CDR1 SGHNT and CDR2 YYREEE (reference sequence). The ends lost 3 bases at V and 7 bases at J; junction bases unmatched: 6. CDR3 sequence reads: CASSSPQGNGELFF. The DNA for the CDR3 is TGTGCCAGCAGCTCACCACAGGGGAACGGGGAGCTGTTTTTT.

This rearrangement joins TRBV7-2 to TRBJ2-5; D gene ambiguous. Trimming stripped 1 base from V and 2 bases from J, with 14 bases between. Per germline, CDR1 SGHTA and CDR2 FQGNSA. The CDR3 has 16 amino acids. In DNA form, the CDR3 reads TGTGCCAGCAGCTTAGGAGTTTGGCCAGTTCAAGAGACCCAGTACTTC. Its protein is CASSLGVWPVQETQYF.

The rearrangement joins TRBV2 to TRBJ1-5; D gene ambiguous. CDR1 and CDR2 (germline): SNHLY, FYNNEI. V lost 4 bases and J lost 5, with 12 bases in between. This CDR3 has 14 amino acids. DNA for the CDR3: TGTGCCAGCAGTGCGGGGTCAAGGGATCAGCCCCAGCATTTT. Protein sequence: CASSAGSRDQPQHF.

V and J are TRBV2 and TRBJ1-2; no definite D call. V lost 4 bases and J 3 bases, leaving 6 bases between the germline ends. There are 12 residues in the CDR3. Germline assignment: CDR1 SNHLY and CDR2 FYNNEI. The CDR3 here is CASSGRDYGYTF. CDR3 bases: TGTGCCAGCAGTGGAAGGGACTATGGCTACACCTTC. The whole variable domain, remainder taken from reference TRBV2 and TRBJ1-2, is EPEVTQTPSHQVTQMGQEVILRCVPISNHLYFYWYRQILGQKVEFLVSFYNNEISEKSEIFDDQFSVERPDGSNFTLKIRSTKLEDSAMYFCASSGRDYGYTFGSGTRLTVV.

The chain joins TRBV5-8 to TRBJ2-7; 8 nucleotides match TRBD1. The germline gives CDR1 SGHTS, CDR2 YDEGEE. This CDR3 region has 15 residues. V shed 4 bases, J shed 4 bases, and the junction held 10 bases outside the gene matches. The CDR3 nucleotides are TGTGCCAGCAGCCCAGAAGACAGGGGCTCGTACGAGCAGTACTTC. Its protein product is CASSPEDRGSYEQYF.

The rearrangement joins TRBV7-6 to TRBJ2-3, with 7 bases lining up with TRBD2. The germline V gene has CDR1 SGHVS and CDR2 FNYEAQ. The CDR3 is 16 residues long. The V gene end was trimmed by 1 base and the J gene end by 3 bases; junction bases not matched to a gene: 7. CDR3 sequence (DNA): TGTGCCAGCAGCTTAGATTACAGCGGGGAAACAGATACGCAGTATTTT. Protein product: CASSLDYSGETDTQYF.

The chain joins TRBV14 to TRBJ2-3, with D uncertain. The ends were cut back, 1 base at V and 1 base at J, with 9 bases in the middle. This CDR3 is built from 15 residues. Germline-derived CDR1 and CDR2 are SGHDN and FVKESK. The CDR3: CASSQVPRGTDTQYF. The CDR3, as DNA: TGTGCCAGCAGCCAAGTGCCCCGGGGCACAGATACGCAGTATTTT.

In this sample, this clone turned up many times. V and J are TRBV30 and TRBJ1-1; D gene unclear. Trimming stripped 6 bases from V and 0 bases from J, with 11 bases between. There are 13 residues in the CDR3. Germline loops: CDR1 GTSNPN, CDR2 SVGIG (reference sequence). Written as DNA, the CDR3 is TGTGCCTGCAAAGGAACGGTGAACACTGAAGCTTTCTTT. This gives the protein CACKGTVNTEAFF.

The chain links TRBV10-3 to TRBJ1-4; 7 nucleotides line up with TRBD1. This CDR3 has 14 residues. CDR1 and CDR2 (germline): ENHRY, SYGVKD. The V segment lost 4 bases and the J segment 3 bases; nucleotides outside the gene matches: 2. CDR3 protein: CAISVGTANEKLFF. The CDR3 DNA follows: TGTGCCATCAGTGTTGGGACAGCTAATGAAAAACTGTTTTTT.

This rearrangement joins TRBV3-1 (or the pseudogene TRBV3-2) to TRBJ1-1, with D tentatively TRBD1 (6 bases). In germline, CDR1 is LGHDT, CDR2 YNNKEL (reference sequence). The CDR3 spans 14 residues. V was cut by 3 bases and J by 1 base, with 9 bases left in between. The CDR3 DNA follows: TGTGCCAGCAGCCAGACGGACAGGAACACTGAAGCTTTCTTT. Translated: CASSQTDRNTEAFF.

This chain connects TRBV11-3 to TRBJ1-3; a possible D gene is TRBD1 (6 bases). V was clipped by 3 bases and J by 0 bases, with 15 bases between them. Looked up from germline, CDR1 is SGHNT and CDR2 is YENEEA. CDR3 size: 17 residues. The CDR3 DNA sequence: TGTGCCAGCAGCTTCGAACGGGGGCCACTCTCTGGAAACACCATATATTTT. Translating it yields CASSFERGPLSGNTIYF.

The CDR3 DNA follows: TGTGCCTGGACGTCAGACACTAGCGGGGGGTTCTATGAGCAGTTCTTC. Translation gives CAWTSDTSGGFYEQFF. V and J are TRBV30 and TRBJ2-1; the match to TRBD2 covers 12 bases. Germline-derived CDR1 and CDR2 are GTSNPN and SVGIG (reference sequence). J lost 8 bases, V lost 4 bases, and 12 bases had no gene match. This CDR3 region has 16 residues. Looking up the rest from reference TRBV30 and TRBJ2-1 gives the full variable domain: SQTIHQWPATLVQPVGSPLSLECTVEGTSNPNLYWYRQAAGRGLQLLFYSVGIGQISSEVPQNLSASRPQDRQFILSSKKLLLSDSGFYLCAWTSDTSGGFYEQFFGPGTRLTVL.

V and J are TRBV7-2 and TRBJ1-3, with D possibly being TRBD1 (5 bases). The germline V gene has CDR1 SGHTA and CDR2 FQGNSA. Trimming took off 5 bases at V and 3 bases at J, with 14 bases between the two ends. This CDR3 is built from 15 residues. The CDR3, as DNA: TGTGCCAGCAGCCACGCCGGGGCTCGTGGAAACACCATATATTTT. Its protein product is CASSHAGARGNTIYF.

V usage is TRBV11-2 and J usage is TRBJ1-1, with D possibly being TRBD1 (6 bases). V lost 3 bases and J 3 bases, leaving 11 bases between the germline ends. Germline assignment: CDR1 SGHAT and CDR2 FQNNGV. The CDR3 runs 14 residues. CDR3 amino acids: CASSFRGLDTEAFF. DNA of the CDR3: TGTGCCAGCAGCTTCAGGGGATTGGACACTGAAGCTTTCTTT.

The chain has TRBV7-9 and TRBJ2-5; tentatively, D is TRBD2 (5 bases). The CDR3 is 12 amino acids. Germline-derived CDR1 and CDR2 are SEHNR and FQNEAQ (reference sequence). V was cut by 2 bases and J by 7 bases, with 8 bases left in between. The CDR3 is CASSLIRGTQYF. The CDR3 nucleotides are TGTGCCAGCAGCTTAATACGGGGGACCCAGTACTTC.

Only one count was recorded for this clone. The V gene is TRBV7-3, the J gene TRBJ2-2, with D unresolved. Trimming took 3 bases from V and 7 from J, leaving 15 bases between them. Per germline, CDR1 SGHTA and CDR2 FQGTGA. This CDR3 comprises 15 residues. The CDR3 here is CASSLVPPGHGELFF. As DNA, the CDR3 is TGTGCCAGCAGCTTGGTCCCCCCGGGCCACGGGGAGCTGTTTTTT.

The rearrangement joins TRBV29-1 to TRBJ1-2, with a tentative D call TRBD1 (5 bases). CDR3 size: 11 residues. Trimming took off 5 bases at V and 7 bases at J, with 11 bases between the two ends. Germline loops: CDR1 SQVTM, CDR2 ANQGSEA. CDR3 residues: CSVFETGGYTF. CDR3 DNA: TGCAGCGTTTTTGAAACAGGTGGCTACACCTTC.

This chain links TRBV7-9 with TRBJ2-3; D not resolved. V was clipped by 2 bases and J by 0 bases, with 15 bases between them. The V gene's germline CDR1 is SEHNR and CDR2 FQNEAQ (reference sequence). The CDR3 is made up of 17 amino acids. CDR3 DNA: TGTGCCAGCAGCTTATTTCTTCGGCCCTCTAGCACAGATACGCAGTATTTT. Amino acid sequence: CASSLFLRPSSTDTQYF.

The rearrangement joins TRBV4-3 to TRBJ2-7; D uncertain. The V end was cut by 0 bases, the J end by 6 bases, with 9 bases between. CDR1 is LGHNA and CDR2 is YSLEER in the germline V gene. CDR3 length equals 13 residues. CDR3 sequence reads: CASSQDQETEQYF. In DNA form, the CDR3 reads TGCGCCAGCAGCCAAGACCAGGAGACCGAGCAGTACTTC.

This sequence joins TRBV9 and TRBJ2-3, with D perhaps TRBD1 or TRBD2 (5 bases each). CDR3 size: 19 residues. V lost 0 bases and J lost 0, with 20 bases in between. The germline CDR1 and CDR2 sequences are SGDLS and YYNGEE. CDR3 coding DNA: TGTGCCAGCAGCGTAGTACCCTCCATCGTTGGGGGAAGCACAGATACGCAGTATTTT. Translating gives CASSVVPSIVGGSTDTQYF.

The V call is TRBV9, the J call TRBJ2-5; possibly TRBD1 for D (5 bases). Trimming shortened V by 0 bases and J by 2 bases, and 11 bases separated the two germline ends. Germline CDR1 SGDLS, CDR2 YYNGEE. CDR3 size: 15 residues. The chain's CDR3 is CASSVEARVQETQYF. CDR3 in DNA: TGTGCCAGCAGCGTAGAGGCCAGGGTTCAAGAGACCCAGTACTTC.

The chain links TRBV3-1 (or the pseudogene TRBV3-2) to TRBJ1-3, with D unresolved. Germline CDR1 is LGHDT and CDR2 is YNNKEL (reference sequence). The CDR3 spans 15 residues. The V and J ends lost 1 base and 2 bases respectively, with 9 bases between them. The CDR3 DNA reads TGTGCCAGCAGCCAAGGGACGGCTACTGGAAACACCATATATTTT. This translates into CASSQGTATGNTIYF.

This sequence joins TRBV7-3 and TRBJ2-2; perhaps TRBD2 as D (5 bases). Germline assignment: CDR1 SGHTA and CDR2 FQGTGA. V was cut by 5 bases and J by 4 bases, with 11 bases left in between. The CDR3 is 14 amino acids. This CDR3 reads CASSQEGGTGELFF. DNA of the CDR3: TGTGCCAGCAGCCAAGAGGGCGGCACCGGGGAGCTGTTTTTT.